These 31 T cell receptor beta chains came from one sample sequenced in a study of vaccination effects on CD4 cells after COVID-19. TCRdb's copy holds only in-frame clones and misses some; the assay was immunoSEQ multiplex PCR. The sample holds about 46,000 clones; 65% to 75% are singletons and the top ten take about 15%. Antigen-specific CD4+ T cells expanded by the ViraFEST assay with viral peptide pools were then sequenced. Subsequent to a culture period of around 10 days, CD4+ T cells were isolated. Either the mRNA-1273 or the BNT162b2 vaccine was given to participants as two doses. These receptors are not linked to any known antigen. This sample comprised CD4+ T cells from PBMCs cultured with HCoV-OC43 spike peptides, obtained after COVID-19 vaccination. Subset denoted: HCoV-OC43 spike overlapping peptide pool stimulation. Source of these receptors: a human donor who received a COVID-19 vaccine.

This clone has just a few counts. In DNA form, the CDR3 reads TGCAGTGCTAGCCCCCACACTGAAGCTTTCTTT. It specifies CSASPHTEAFF. The chain has TRBV20-1 and TRBJ1-1; D gene uncertain. CDR1 and CDR2 from the germline V gene are DFQATT and SNEGSKA (reference sequence). V lost 3 bases to trimming and J lost 3 bases, with 5 bases between them. This CDR3 has 11 amino acids.

The chain combines TRBV28 with TRBJ1-1; perhaps TRBD1 as D (6 bases). The CDR3 is 15 amino acids. Between the trimmed V and J ends, which lost 0 bases and 0 bases, there was a span of 8 bases. Per the germline V gene, CDR1 is MDHEN and CDR2 is SYDVKM. The chain's CDR3 is CASSLWRGVNTEAFF. CDR3 DNA: TGTGCCAGCAGTTTATGGAGGGGGGTGAACACTGAAGCTTTCTTT. The whole variable domain, remainder taken from reference TRBV28 and TRBJ1-1, is DVKVTQSSRYLVKRTGEKVFLECVQDMDHENMFWYRQDPGLGLRLIYFSYDVKMKEKGDIPEGYSVSREKKERFSLILESASTNQTSMYLCASSLWRGVNTEAFFGQGTRLTVV.

In DNA form, the CDR3 reads TGTGCCTGGAGGTTAAGGGGGGGGGACTATGGCTACACCTTC. Protein sequence: CAWRLRGGDYGYTF. The V and J genes are TRBV30 and TRBJ1-2; tentatively, D is TRBD1 (6 bases). CDR3 length equals 14 residues. Trimming took 3 bases from V and 3 from J, leaving 14 bases between them. Germline values: CDR1 GTSNPN, CDR2 SVGIG (reference sequence).

This clone was seen just once. V gene TRBV2 combines with J gene TRBJ2-1; 8 bases line up with TRBD2. In germline, CDR1 is SNHLY, CDR2 FYNNEI. CDR3 length: 15 amino acids. Germline trimming cut 6 bases from V and 9 bases from J; bases unmatched to any gene: 13. CDR3 sequence reads: CASSSTGGGRIEQFF. CDR3 in DNA: TGTGCCAGCAGCTCCACCGGGGGGGGTAGGATTGAGCAGTTCTTC.

This sequence joins TRBV5-1 and TRBJ2-6; D is unclear. The CDR3 has 17 residues. The germline gives CDR1 SGHRS, CDR2 YFSETQ. V was cut by 3 bases and J by 0 bases, with 13 bases left in between. Here the CDR3 reads CASSSAAYSSGANVLTF. CDR3 DNA: TGCGCCAGCAGCTCTGCAGCTTACAGCTCTGGGGCCAACGTCCTGACTTTC. The whole variable domain, filled in from reference TRBV5-1 and TRBJ2-6, reads KAGVTQTPRYLIKTRGQQVTLSCSPISGHRSVSWYQQTPGQGLQFLFEYFSETQRNKGNFPGRFSGRQFSNSRSEMNVSTLELGDSALYLCASSSAAYSSGANVLTFGAGSRLTVL.

This chain joins TRBV6-5 and TRBJ2-2; no reliable D call. The CDR3 contains 13 residues. V lost 2 bases and J lost 8, with 9 bases in between. The V gene's germline CDR1 is MNHEY and CDR2 SVGAGI. CDR3 residues: CASSYPRPGELFF. The CDR3 nucleotides read TGTGCCAGCAGTTACCCCAGACCGGGGGAGCTGTTTTTT.

This sequence joins TRBV29-1 and TRBJ2-7; D may match TRBD1 or TRBD2 (5 bases each). Trimming removed 3 bases from V and 3 bases from J, with 9 bases in between. Germline CDR1 and CDR2: SQVTM and ANQGSEA. The CDR3 spans 12 residues. The CDR3 sequence: CSVDGGVYEQYF. As DNA, the CDR3 is TGCAGCGTTGATGGGGGAGTCTACGAGCAGTACTTC.

V usage is TRBV5-1 and J usage is TRBJ2-3; TRBD2 agrees at 12 bases. The junction had 5 bases not matched to a gene; V was cut back by 4 bases and J by 2 bases. The length of the CDR3 is 16 residues. Germline V gene sequence: CDR1 SGHRS, CDR2 YFSETQ. CDR3 loop: CASSPGTSGPTDTQYF. DNA for the CDR3: TGCGCCAGCAGCCCGGGGACTAGCGGGCCCACAGATACGCAGTATTTT. The variable domain in full, completed from reference TRBV5-1 and TRBJ2-3, reads KAGVTQTPRYLIKTRGQQVTLSCSPISGHRSVSWYQQTPGQGLQFLFEYFSETQRNKGNFPGRFSGRQFSNSRSEMNVSTLELGDSALYLCASSPGTSGPTDTQYFGPGTRLTVL.

V usage is TRBV5-6 and J usage is TRBJ1-1; possibly TRBD1 for D (5 bases). CDR3 length: 15 residues. Between the trimmed V and J ends, which lost 0 bases and 1 base, there was a span of 10 bases. CDR1 and CDR2 from the germline V gene are SGHDT and YYEEEE. The CDR3 DNA reads as TGTGCCAGCAGCTTGGGGGCTCAGGGGAACACTGAAGCTTTCTTT. Translated: CASSLGAQGNTEAFF.

This sequence joins TRBV5-4 and TRBJ1-1; no definite D call. From germline, CDR1 is SGHNT and CDR2 YYREEE (reference sequence). Trimming took off 9 bases at V and 3 bases at J, with 12 bases between the two ends. The CDR3 is 12 residues long. CDR3 amino acids: CATFIRDTEAFF. The CDR3 region has the DNA TGTGCCACCTTCATCCGGGACACTGAAGCTTTCTTT.

This chain uses TRBV11-2 with TRBJ2-2, with a possible D match to TRBD1 (6 bases). The CDR3 spans 17 residues. Trimming shortened V by 5 bases and J by 4 bases, and 20 bases separated the two germline ends. Germline V CDR1 and CDR2: SGHAT, FQNNGV. CDR3 DNA: TGTGCCAGCAGCCCGCCGTTTTGGGGGCAGGTCACCGGGGAGCTGTTTTTT. Amino acids: CASSPPFWGQVTGELFF.

This clone was detected a few times. The chain couples TRBV7-2 to TRBJ2-1; TRBD1 aligns across 9 bases. Germline lookup yields CDR1 SGHTA and CDR2 FQGNSA. The CDR3 runs to 15 residues. The V and J ends lost 1 base and 4 bases, in that order; junction bases with no gene match: 2. As DNA, the CDR3 is TGTGCCAGCAGCTTAGACAGGGGGCCTTACAATGAGCAGTTCTTC. It is translated as CASSLDRGPYNEQFF.

The chain recombines TRBV29-1 with TRBJ1-2, with D possibly matching TRBD1 (5 bases). The CDR3 spans 13 residues. V dropped 3 bases and J dropped 2 bases, with 10 bases sitting between them. Germline CDR1 SQVTM, CDR2 ANQGSEA. The DNA for the CDR3 is TGCAGCGTTGATGGGTGGGGGAACTATGGCTACACCTTC. Translating it yields CSVDGWGNYGYTF.

This rearrangement joins TRBV18 to TRBJ1-3; 7 positions match TRBD1. The CDR3 extends over 17 amino acids. Trimming cost V 3 bases and J 3 bases; bases outside gene matches: 11. Germline loops: CDR1 KGHSH, CDR2 LQKENI. The CDR3 region is CASSPPLQGIIGNTIYF. CDR3 bases: TGTGCCAGCTCACCGCCACTACAGGGGATTATTGGAAACACCATATATTTT. The full variable domain, with the rest looked up from reference TRBV18 and TRBJ1-3, is NAGVMQNPRHLVRRRGQEARLRCSPMKGHSHVYWYRQLPEEGLKFMVYLQKENIIDESGMPKERFSAEFPKEGPSILRIQQVVRGDSAAYFCASSPPLQGIIGNTIYFGEGSWLTVV.

The rearrangement joins TRBV7-9 to TRBJ2-7; 10 bases line up with TRBD1. Germline CDR1 reads SEHNR; CDR2 reads FQNEAQ (reference sequence). This CDR3 region has 14 residues. After removal of 5 bases from V and 3 bases from J, the junction contained 4 bases not matched to a gene. Here the CDR3 DNA reads TGTGCCAGCAGCAGGGACAGGGGTGACTACGAGCAGTACTTC. Translated, it gives CASSRDRGDYEQYF. Combining the CDR3 with reference TRBV7-9 and TRBJ2-7 gives the whole variable domain DTGVSQNPRHKITKRGQNVTFRCDPISEHNRLYWYRQTLGQGPEFLTYFQNEAQLEKSRLLSDRFSAERPKGSFSTLEIQRTEQGDSAMYLCASSRDRGDYEQYFGPGTRLTVT.

The rearrangement links TRBV11-2 to TRBJ2-3, with 9 bases identical to TRBD2. Per the germline V gene, CDR1 is SGHAT and CDR2 is FQNNGV. The CDR3 extends over 16 amino acids. V was pared by 5 bases and J by 2 bases, with 8 bases of the junction left unmatched. The CDR3 DNA sequence: TGTGCCAGCAGCCCCCGGACTAGCGTTATCACAGATACGCAGTATTTT. It is translated as CASSPRTSVITDTQYF.

The chain combines TRBV7-2 with TRBJ1-2; D is possibly TRBD1 (6 bases). The germline V and J ends were trimmed by 2 bases and 14 bases, with 18 bases remaining between them. Germline CDR1 reads SGHTA; CDR2 reads FQGNSA. This CDR3 spans 13 amino acids. The CDR3 DNA is TGTGCCAGCAGCTTATATATGGGGGCAGGGCAAACCTTC. This encodes CASSLYMGAGQTF.

CDR3 coding DNA: TGCGCCAGCAGCCGCGGGGGAGGGGGGACAGGTGAAGCTTTCTTT. Translating it yields CASSRGGGGTGEAFF. The V and J genes are TRBV5-1 and TRBJ1-1, with 8 bases aligning to TRBD1. Germline V lookup: CDR1 SGHRS, CDR2 YFSETQ. The trim removed 4 bases at V and 7 bases at J, leaving 12 bases unmatched. The CDR3 length is 15 residues.

J is TRBJ2-3 and V is TRBV6-5; D perhaps matches TRBD1 (5 bases). CDR3 size: 13 residues. CDR1 MNHEY and CDR2 SVGAGI come from the germline V gene. V was cut by 4 bases and J by 4 bases, with 9 bases left in between. DNA for the CDR3: TGTGCCAGCAGTTCTGGGGCCCCAGATACGCAGTATTTT. As protein: CASSSGAPDTQYF.

The chain couples TRBV10-3 to TRBJ2-5; the D is unclear. The CDR3 is 13 amino acids. Germline CDR1 and CDR2: ENHRY and SYGVKD. V shed 4 bases and J shed 4 bases, with 10 bases lying between them. The CDR3 loop is CAISGRLGETQYF. The DNA for the CDR3 is TGTGCCATCAGTGGTCGGTTGGGAGAGACCCAGTACTTC.

The chain has TRBV27 and TRBJ2-1, with 7 nucleotides matching TRBD1. V was pared by 5 bases and J by 12 bases, with 10 bases of the junction left unmatched. Germline V gives CDR1 MNHEY, CDR2 SMNVEV (reference sequence). This CDR3 comprises 13 residues. The CDR3 DNA reads as TGTGCCAGCAGTACCCGACAGGGCGCGTCGCAGTTCTTC. Its protein is CASSTRQGASQFF.

This clone has only a few counts. The chain carries TRBV6-1 and TRBJ1-6; D ambiguous. CDR1 is MNHNS and CDR2 is SASEGT in the germline V gene. This CDR3 comprises 13 residues. Trimming stripped 2 bases from V and 10 bases from J, with 9 bases between. For the CDR3, the DNA is TGTGCCAGCAGTGAACAACGGTCCTCACCCCTCCACTTT. Translating gives CASSEQRSSPLHF.

V is TRBV5-6 and J is TRBJ1-1; D gene unclear. Between the trimmed V and J ends, which lost 4 bases and 3 bases, there was a span of 10 bases. Germline V gene sequence: CDR1 SGHDT, CDR2 YYEEEE. CDR3 length: 13 amino acids. For the CDR3, the DNA is TGTGCCAGCAGCGCCCCACCTCACACTGAAGCTTTCTTT. This translates into CASSAPPHTEAFF.

The sample holds a few counts of this clone. This chain joins TRBV29-1 and TRBJ1-2; D is unclear. This CDR3 is 13 amino acids long. The germline V gene has CDR1 SQVTM and CDR2 ANQGSEA. V was cut by 4 bases and J by 0 bases, with 9 bases left in between. CDR3 loop: CSVGEETNYGYTF. CDR3 coding DNA: TGCAGCGTTGGCGAAGAAACTAACTATGGCTACACCTTC.

The chain has TRBV5-1 and TRBJ2-5; 16 nucleotides agree with TRBD2. This CDR3 has 19 amino acids. J was trimmed by 1 base and V by 4 bases; bases with no gene match: 10. Germline loops: CDR1 SGHRS, CDR2 YFSETQ. The CDR3 bases are TGCGCCAGCAGCAGCTCCGGGACTAGCGGGGGGGCGACCCAAGAGACCCAGTACTTC. Encoded protein: CASSSSGTSGGATQETQYF.

The V call is TRBV5-8, the J call TRBJ1-4; D gene unclear. This CDR3 has 13 residues. With 0 bases removed from V and 11 bases from J, the gap between germline ends came to 11 bases. Germline CDR1 and CDR2: SGHTS and YDEGEE. The chain's CDR3 is CASSLDVGGKLFF. CDR3 bases: TGTGCCAGCAGCTTGGACGTGGGTGGGAAACTGTTTTTT.

The gene calls are TRBV28 and TRBJ1-6; no definite D call. Trimming shortened V by 10 bases and J by 12 bases, and 16 bases separated the two germline ends. Looked up from germline, CDR1 is MDHEN and CDR2 is SYDVKM. The CDR3 length is 12 residues. CDR3 sequence reads: CATIYPRQPLHF. In DNA form, the CDR3 reads TGTGCCACCATATACCCTCGTCAACCCCTCCACTTT.

The chain employs TRBV30 and TRBJ1-2; D may be TRBD1 (5 bases). Trimming took 2 bases from V and 4 from J, leaving 14 bases between them. CDR3 length equals 14 residues. Germline assignment: CDR1 GTSNPN and CDR2 SVGIG (reference sequence). The CDR3 region is CAWSLGVRSYGYTF. The CDR3 DNA follows: TGTGCCTGGAGTCTGGGGGTCCGGAGCTATGGCTACACCTTC.

This chain connects TRBV27 to TRBJ2-5; 7 bases map to TRBD2. Germline V lookup: CDR1 MNHEY, CDR2 SMNVEV (reference sequence). V gave up 9 bases and J gave up 1 base; unmatched junction bases: 2. The CDR3 has 12 residues. The CDR3 protein is CASRGVQETQYF. The CDR3 DNA is TGTGCCAGTCGGGGGGTCCAAGAGACCCAGTACTTC.

The chain combines TRBV11-2 with TRBJ2-3; 9 bases map to TRBD1. V shed 8 bases, J shed 5 bases, and the junction held 8 bases outside the gene matches. The CDR3 spans 14 residues. Germline assignment: CDR1 SGHAT and CDR2 FQNNGV. The CDR3 coding sequence is TGTGCCAGCGCTCGGGACAGGGTGGGAGATACGCAGTATTTT. It encodes CASARDRVGDTQYF.

The V gene is TRBV6-5, the J gene TRBJ2-2; D possibly uses TRBD1 or TRBD2 (5 bases each). This CDR3 comprises 12 residues. V was pared by 6 bases and J by 5 bases, with 7 bases between. CDR1 is MNHEY and CDR2 is SVGAGI in the germline V gene. This chain's CDR3 is CASSRETGELFF. The DNA of the CDR3 is TGTGCCAGCAGCAGGGAGACCGGGGAGCTGTTTTTT.